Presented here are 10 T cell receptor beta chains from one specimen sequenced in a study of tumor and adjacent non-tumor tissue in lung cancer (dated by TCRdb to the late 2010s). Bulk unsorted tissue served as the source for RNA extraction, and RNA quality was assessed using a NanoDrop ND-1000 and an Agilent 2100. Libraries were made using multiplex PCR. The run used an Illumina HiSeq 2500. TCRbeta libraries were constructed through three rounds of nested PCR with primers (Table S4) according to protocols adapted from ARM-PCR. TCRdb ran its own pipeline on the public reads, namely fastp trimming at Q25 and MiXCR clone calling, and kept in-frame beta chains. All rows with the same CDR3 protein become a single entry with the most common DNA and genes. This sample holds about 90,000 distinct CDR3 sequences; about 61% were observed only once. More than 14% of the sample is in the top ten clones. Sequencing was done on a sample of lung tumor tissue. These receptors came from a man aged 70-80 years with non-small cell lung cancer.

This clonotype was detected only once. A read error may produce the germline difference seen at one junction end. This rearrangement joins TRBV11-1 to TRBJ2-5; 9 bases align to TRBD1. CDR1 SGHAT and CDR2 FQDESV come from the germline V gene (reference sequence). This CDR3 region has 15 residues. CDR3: CASSPRDRVFETQNF. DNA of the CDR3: TGTGCCAGCAGTCCCCGGGACAGGGTTTTTGAGACCCAAAACTTC.

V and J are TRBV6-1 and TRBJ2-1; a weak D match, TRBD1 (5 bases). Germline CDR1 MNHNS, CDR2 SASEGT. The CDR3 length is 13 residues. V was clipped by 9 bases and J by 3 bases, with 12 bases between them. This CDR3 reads CARRQNHYNEQFF. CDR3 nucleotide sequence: TGTGCCAGACGACAGAACCACTACAATGAGCAGTTCTTC.

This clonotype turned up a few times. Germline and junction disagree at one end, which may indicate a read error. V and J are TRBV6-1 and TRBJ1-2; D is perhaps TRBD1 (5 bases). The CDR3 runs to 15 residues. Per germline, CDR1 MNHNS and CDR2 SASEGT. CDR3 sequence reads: CASMGLGRSTYGYSF. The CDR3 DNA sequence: TGTGCCAGCATGGGACTCGGGAGGTCAACCTATGGCTACTCCTTC.

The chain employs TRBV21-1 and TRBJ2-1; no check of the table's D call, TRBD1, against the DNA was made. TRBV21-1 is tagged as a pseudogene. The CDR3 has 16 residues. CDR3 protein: CASSKSRGAGYNEQFF. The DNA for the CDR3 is TGTGCCAGCAGCAAGTCCAGGGGGGCAGGTTACAATGAGCAGTTCTTC.

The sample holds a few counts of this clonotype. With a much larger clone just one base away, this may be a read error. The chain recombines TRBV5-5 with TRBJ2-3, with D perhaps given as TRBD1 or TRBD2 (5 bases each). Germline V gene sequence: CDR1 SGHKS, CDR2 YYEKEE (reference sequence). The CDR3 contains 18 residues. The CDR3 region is CASSSITGTRLLTDAQYF. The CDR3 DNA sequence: TGTGCCAGCAGCTCAATAACCGGGACCCGGCTCTTAACAGATGCGCAGTATTTT. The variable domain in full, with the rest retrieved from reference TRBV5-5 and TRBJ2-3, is DAGVTQSPTHLIKTRGQQVTLRCSPISGHKSVSWYQQVLGQGPQFIFQYYEKEERGRGNFPDRFSARQFPNYSSELNVNALLLGDSALYLCASSSITGTRLLTDAQYFGPGTRLTVL.

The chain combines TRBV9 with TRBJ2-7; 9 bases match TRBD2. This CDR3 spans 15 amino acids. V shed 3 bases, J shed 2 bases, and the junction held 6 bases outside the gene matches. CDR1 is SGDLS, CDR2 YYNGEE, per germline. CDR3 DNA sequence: TGTGCCAGCAGCGGAGGGTCTAGCGGGGCCTACGAGCAGTACTTC. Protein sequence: CASSGGSSGAYEQYF.

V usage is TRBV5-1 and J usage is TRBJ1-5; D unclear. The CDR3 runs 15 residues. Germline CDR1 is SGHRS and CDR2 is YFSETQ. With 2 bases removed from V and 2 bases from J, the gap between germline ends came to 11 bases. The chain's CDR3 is CASSFEGQGNQPQHF. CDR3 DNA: TGCGCCAGCAGCTTCGAAGGGCAGGGCAATCAGCCCCAGCATTTT. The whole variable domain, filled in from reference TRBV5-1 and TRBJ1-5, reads KAGVTQTPRYLIKTRGQQVTLSCSPISGHRSVSWYQQTPGQGLQFLFEYFSETQRNKGNFPGRFSGRQFSNSRSEMNVSTLELGDSALYLCASSFEGQGNQPQHFGDGTRLSIL.

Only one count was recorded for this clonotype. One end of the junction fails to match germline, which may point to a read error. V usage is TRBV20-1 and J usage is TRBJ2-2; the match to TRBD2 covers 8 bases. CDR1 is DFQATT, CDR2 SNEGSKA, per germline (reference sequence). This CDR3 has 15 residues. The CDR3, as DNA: TGCAGTGTTAGAGCGATCGGGGGGGGCACCGGGGAGCTGTTTTTT. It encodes CSVRAIGGGTGELFF.

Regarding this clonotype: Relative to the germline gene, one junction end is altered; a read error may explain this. The CDR3 sequence: CASSQQRNTGELFF. The DNA of the CDR3 is TGCGCCAGCAGCCAACAGAGGAACACCGGGGAGCTGTTTTTT. The chain combines TRBV11-3 with TRBJ2-2; D not certain. This CDR3 is built from 14 residues. Looked up from germline, CDR1 is SGHNT and CDR2 is YENEEA.

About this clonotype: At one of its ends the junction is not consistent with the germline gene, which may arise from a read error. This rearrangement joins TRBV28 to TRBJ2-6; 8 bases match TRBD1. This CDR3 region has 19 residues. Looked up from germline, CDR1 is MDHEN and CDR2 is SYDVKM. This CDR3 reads CTSSSHGAGGVSGANVLTF. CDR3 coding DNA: TGTACCAGCAGTTCACATGGGGCAGGGGGCGTCTCTGGGGCCAACGTCCTGACTTTC. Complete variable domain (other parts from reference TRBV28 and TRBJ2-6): DVKVTQSSRYLVKRTGEKVFLECVQDMDHENMFWYRQDPGLGLRLIYFSYDVKMKEKGDIPEGYSVSREKKERFSLILESASTNQTSMYLCTSSSHGAGGVSGANVLTFGAGSRLTVL.